This entry lists 29 T cell receptor beta chains sequenced from one sample in a study of blood T cell repertoires in COVID-19. Libraries were prepared by immunoSEQ multiplex PCR; TCRdb keeps only in-frame clonotypes and omits some of them. The data contain about 65,000 clones, roughly four fifths of them singletons. Sequenced: peripheral blood. All receptors derive from a human donor in a cohort sampled during active COVID-19.

This clone was observed once. This sequence joins TRBV29-1 and TRBJ1-2; 8 nucleotides match TRBD1. CDR3 length equals 13 residues. Germline values: CDR1 SQVTM, CDR2 ANQGSEA. Trimming took 6 bases from V and 3 from J; bases not matched to a gene: 6. The CDR3 is CSVIGQGDYGYTF. The DNA of the CDR3 is TGCAGCGTAATCGGACAGGGAGACTATGGCTACACCTTC.

This chain uses TRBV19 with TRBJ1-1, with a weak D call TRBD1 (5 bases). Trimming stripped 5 bases from V and 4 bases from J, with 17 bases between. The CDR3 spans 15 residues. The V gene's germline CDR1 is LNHDA and CDR2 SQIVND (reference sequence). The CDR3 DNA reads as TGTGCCAGTAGTTCGAGGACAAGGGAAGGCACTGAAGCTTTCTTT. Its protein product is CASSSRTREGTEAFF.

The rearrangement joins TRBV11-2 to TRBJ1-1, with TRBD1 matching 8 bases. V lost 5 bases to trimming and J lost 4 bases; unmatched junction nucleotides: 6. Per the germline V gene, CDR1 is SGHAT and CDR2 is FQNNGV. This CDR3 has 14 residues. CDR3 in DNA: TGTGCCAGCAGCCGACAGGGGCGAGTCACTGAAGCTTTCTTT. Translation: CASSRQGRVTEAFF.

The chain links TRBV30 to TRBJ1-5, with D perhaps TRBD1 (5 bases). Per germline, CDR1 GTSNPN and CDR2 SVGIG (reference sequence). V lost 0 bases and J lost 5, with 8 bases in between. This CDR3 spans 13 amino acids. CDR3 loop: CAWSVQGDQPQHF. In nucleotides, the CDR3 is TGTGCCTGGAGTGTACAAGGGGATCAGCCCCAGCATTTT.

The chain recombines TRBV6-5 with TRBJ2-7; 9 nucleotides line up with TRBD1. Looked up from germline, CDR1 is MNHEY and CDR2 is SVGAGI. CDR3 size: 16 residues. J gave up 0 bases and V 0 bases, and 3 bases lay outside the gene matches. The chain's CDR3 is CASSYSMGQGSYEQYF. Here the CDR3 DNA reads TGTGCCAGCAGTTACTCGATGGGACAGGGCTCCTACGAGCAGTACTTC.

The chain employs TRBV18 and TRBJ1-2, with D tentatively TRBD1 (6 bases). This CDR3 contains 15 residues. V was clipped by 1 base and J by 5 bases, with 14 bases between them. CDR1 and CDR2 from the germline V gene are KGHSH and LQKENI. CDR3 bases: TGTGCCAGCTCACCACAGGACAGCGAAGGGTATGGCTACACCTTC. It codes for CASSPQDSEGYGYTF.

This clone was seen only a few times. The V gene is TRBV18, the J gene TRBJ1-1, with a weak D call TRBD1 (6 bases). The CDR3 runs 14 residues. Germline V CDR1 and CDR2: KGHSH, LQKENI. Trimming shortened V by 3 bases and J by 5 bases, and 13 bases separated the two germline ends. Here the CDR3 reads CASSPRTGMTEAFF. CDR3 nucleotide sequence: TGTGCCAGCTCACCTCGCACAGGGATGACTGAAGCTTTCTTT.

The CDR3 DNA is TGTGCCAGCAGCGTTGGTCCCGGGACAGGGCTGAACACTGAAGCTTTCTTT. Encoded protein: CASSVGPGTGLNTEAFF. This chain uses TRBV9 with TRBJ1-1, with TRBD1 identical over 9 bases. CDR3 length: 17 amino acids. Germline CDR1 and CDR2: SGDLS and YYNGEE. Trimming took 2 bases from V and 0 from J; bases not matched to a gene: 8.

J is TRBJ1-1 and V is TRBV5-4; perhaps TRBD1 as D (5 bases). Trimming stripped 1 base from V and 0 bases from J, with 16 bases between. CDR1 and CDR2 (germline): SGHNT, YYREEE (reference sequence). The CDR3 extends over 17 amino acids. The CDR3 here is CASSLSRGTGLNTEAFF. CDR3 sequence (DNA): TGTGCCAGCAGCTTGTCACGCGGAACAGGACTGAACACTGAAGCTTTCTTT.

The sample holds one count of this clone. V usage is TRBV19 and J usage is TRBJ2-5, with TRBD1 identical over 11 bases. The length of the CDR3 is 16 residues. Germline V gene lookup returns CDR1 LNHDA and CDR2 SQIVND (reference sequence). The J segment lost 3 bases and the V segment lost 3 bases, leaving 6 bases of the junction unmatched. The CDR3 here is CASSIVPGQGEETQYF. CDR3 DNA sequence: TGTGCCAGTAGTATCGTACCGGGACAGGGGGAAGAGACCCAGTACTTC. Looking up the rest from reference TRBV19 and TRBJ2-5 gives the full variable domain: DGGITQSPKYLFRKEGQNVTLSCEQNLNHDAMYWYRQDPGQGLRLIYYSQIVNDFQKGDIAEGYSVSREKKESFPLTVTSAQKNPTAFYLCASSIVPGQGEETQYFGPGTRLLVL.

This chain connects TRBV19 to TRBJ1-2; 7 nucleotides agree with TRBD1. Trimming removed 1 base from V and 7 bases from J; junction bases left unmatched: 6. The CDR3 is 14 residues long. Per germline, CDR1 LNHDA and CDR2 SQIVND (reference sequence). CDR3 in DNA: TGTGCCAGTAGTATAGTGCGACAGGGCGGTGGCTACACCTTC. It encodes CASSIVRQGGGYTF.

The chain joins TRBV4-1 to TRBJ2-1, with D tentatively TRBD1 (5 bases). The length of the CDR3 is 16 residues. Per the germline V gene, CDR1 is MGHRA and CDR2 is YSYEKL. Deletions cut 0 bases from V and 3 bases from J, with 12 bases between. Here the CDR3 DNA reads TGCGCCAGCAGCCAAGATAGGCAGGGTGGCTACAATGAGCAGTTCTTC. It translates to CASSQDRQGGYNEQFF.

The chain has TRBV29-1 and TRBJ2-4; D is perhaps TRBD2 (6 bases). CDR3 length: 13 amino acids. V was cut by 1 base and J by 4 bases, with 8 bases left in between. Germline values: CDR1 SQVTM, CDR2 ANQGSEA. The CDR3, as DNA: TGCAGCGTTGAAGGGGGACTTAAAAACATTCAGTACTTC. Translation gives CSVEGGLKNIQYF.

CDR3 coding DNA: TGTGCCAGCGGGCCAGGGACTTCCTACGAGCAGTACTTC. This sequence encodes CASGPGTSYEQYF. This rearrangement joins TRBV28 to TRBJ2-7; D is possibly TRBD2 (6 bases). Deletions cut 8 bases from V and 1 base from J, with 12 bases between. The CDR3 spans 13 residues. Germline V gene lookup returns CDR1 MDHEN and CDR2 SYDVKM.

The CDR3 nucleotides read TGTGCCAGCAGCTTAGGGACAGTAACCTACGAGCAGTACTTC. It specifies CASSLGTVTYEQYF. The chain employs TRBV7-2 and TRBJ2-7; the D gene is possibly TRBD1 (6 bases). The CDR3 loop spans 14 amino acids. The germline V and J ends were trimmed by 1 base and 2 bases, with 9 bases remaining between them. The germline gives CDR1 SGHTA, CDR2 FQGNSA. The full variable domain, its missing parts supplied by reference TRBV7-2 and TRBJ2-7, is GAGVSQSPSNKVTEKGKDVELRCDPISGHTALYWYRQSLGQGLEFLIYFQGNSAPDKSGLPSDRFSAERTGGSVSTLTIQRTQQEDSAVYLCASSLGTVTYEQYFGPGTRLTVT.

This chain uses TRBV5-1 with TRBJ1-5; D possibly corresponds to TRBD1 (6 bases). The V end was cut by 0 bases, the J end by 2 bases, with 15 bases between. Germline V gene data show CDR1 as SGHRS and CDR2 as YFSETQ. The CDR3 covers 17 residues. The CDR3 DNA is TGCGCCAGCAGCTTGGGCGAGCGGGGACATGGCAATCAGCCCCAGCATTTT. Translating gives CASSLGERGHGNQPQHF.

The chain joins TRBV7-2 to TRBJ2-4, with D perhaps matching TRBD2 (6 bases). CDR1 SGHTA and CDR2 FQGNSA come from the germline V gene. Trimming cost V 5 bases and J 0 bases, with 8 bases left between them. This CDR3 contains 14 residues. The CDR3 nucleotides are TGTGCCAGCAGCGGGGGGTTAGCCAAAAACATTCAGTACTTC. Protein: CASSGGLAKNIQYF.

This sequence joins TRBV6-2 or TRBV6-3 and TRBJ1-6; D gene uncertain. Trimming took 5 bases from V and 7 from J, leaving 3 bases between them. Germline CDR1 is MNHEY and CDR2 is SVGEGT. The CDR3 has 11 amino acids. Here the CDR3 reads CASSRNSPLHF. The CDR3 coding sequence is TGTGCCAGCAGTCGGAATTCACCCCTCCACTTT.

The CDR3 region is CSVVDRDPYEQYF. The CDR3 nucleotides read TGCAGCGTCGTTGACAGAGACCCCTACGAGCAGTACTTC. V usage is TRBV29-1 and J usage is TRBJ2-7; tentatively, D is TRBD1 (5 bases). Trimming took 6 bases from V and 2 from J, leaving 14 bases between them. Germline lookup yields CDR1 SQVTM and CDR2 ANQGSEA. This CDR3 contains 13 residues.

V gene TRBV11-3 combines with J gene TRBJ2-6; TRBD1 agrees at 9 bases. Germline V gives CDR1 SGHNT, CDR2 YENEEA. The ends lost 4 bases at V and 0 bases at J; junction bases unmatched: 13. CDR3 size: 20 residues. CDR3: CASSSASGTGTLSGANVLTF. CDR3 bases: TGTGCCAGCAGCTCCGCTTCAGGGACAGGGACCCTCTCTGGGGCCAACGTCCTGACTTTC. The complete variable domain, with remaining parts taken from reference TRBV11-3 and TRBJ2-6, reads EAGVVQSPRYKIIEKKQPVAFWCNPISGHNTLYWYLQNLGQGPELLIRYENEEAVDDSQLPKDRFSAERLKGVDSTLKIQPAELGDSAVYLCASSSASGTGTLSGANVLTFGAGSRLTVL.

This clone occurred once. In DNA form, the CDR3 reads TGTGCCAGCAGCTTAACGCGTGCGGGACGTACTCGGACCGGGGAGCTGTTTTTT. Protein product: CASSLTRAGRTRTGELFF. The chain links TRBV7-3 to TRBJ2-2; maybe TRBD2 (6 bases). The CDR3 contains 18 residues. Trimming pared 0 bases from V and 5 bases from J, leaving 19 bases between. Per the germline V gene, CDR1 is SGHTA and CDR2 is FQGTGA.

The chain combines TRBV10-3 with TRBJ2-3; 12 bases align to TRBD2. The J segment lost 6 bases and the V segment lost 2 bases, leaving 0 bases of the junction unmatched. CDR1 and CDR2 (germline): ENHRY, SYGVKD. This CDR3 has 14 residues. The CDR3 loop reads CAISEGLAGDTQYF. CDR3 coding DNA: TGTGCCATCAGTGAGGGACTAGCGGGGGATACGCAGTATTTT.

This chain connects TRBV7-8 to TRBJ1-2; D is unresolved. V lost 0 bases, J lost 6 bases, and 11 bases lay in between. CDR3 length: 14 amino acids. Per germline, CDR1 SGHVS and CDR2 FQNEAQ. The CDR3 sequence is CASSLALSRDGYTF. In DNA form, the CDR3 reads TGTGCCAGCAGCTTAGCATTAAGTCGGGATGGCTACACCTTC.

The chain joins TRBV7-9 to TRBJ1-2; D is ambiguous. Deletions cut 2 bases from V and 0 bases from J, with 16 bases between. The CDR3 is 17 amino acids. The germline CDR1 and CDR2 sequences are SEHNR and FQNEAQ (reference sequence). The CDR3 reads CASSLLEAWLANYGYTF. CDR3 DNA sequence: TGTGCCAGCAGCTTACTTGAGGCGTGGCTAGCTAACTATGGCTACACCTTC.

The chain carries TRBV4-2 and TRBJ2-1, with 8 bases aligning to TRBD2. From germline, CDR1 is LGHNA and CDR2 YNFKEQ. The trim removed 4 bases at V and 2 bases at J, leaving 7 bases unmatched. The CDR3 is made up of 16 amino acids. CDR3 residues: CASSRISGVAYNEQFF. The CDR3 DNA is TGTGCCAGCAGCCGAATTAGCGGGGTGGCCTACAATGAGCAGTTCTTC.

The chain couples TRBV13 to TRBJ1-4; 12 bases map to TRBD1. The J segment lost 6 bases and the V segment lost 5 bases, leaving 10 bases of the junction unmatched. The germline CDR1 and CDR2 sequences are PRHDT and FYEKMQ (reference sequence). CDR3 size: 17 residues. CDR3 region: CASSSGTGGVLDEKLFF. In DNA form, the CDR3 reads TGTGCCAGCAGCAGTGGGACAGGGGGCGTCTTAGATGAAAAACTGTTTTTT.

The chain combines TRBV5-5 with TRBJ1-5; D is unclear. V dropped 0 bases and J dropped 5 bases, with 15 bases sitting between them. Germline V lookup: CDR1 SGHKS, CDR2 YYEKEE (reference sequence). The CDR3 totals 16 residues. The CDR3: CASSLEGHDYYQPQHF. The CDR3 region has the DNA TGTGCCAGCAGCTTGGAAGGGCACGACTACTATCAGCCCCAGCATTTT.

By its share, this clone is medium-sized. CDR3 region: CASSSDSYNEQFF. The CDR3 DNA sequence: TGTGCCAGCAGCTCAGACAGCTACAATGAGCAGTTCTTC. The chain links TRBV7-3 to TRBJ2-1, with D possibly TRBD1 on 5 matching bases. Germline V gives CDR1 SGHTA, CDR2 FQGTGA. V dropped 4 bases and J dropped 3 bases, with 7 bases sitting between them. The CDR3 contains 13 residues. Complete variable domain (other parts from reference TRBV7-3 and TRBJ2-1): GAGVSQTPSNKVTEKGKYVELRCDPISGHTALYWYRQSLGQGPEFLIYFQGTGAADDSGLPNDRFFAVRPEGSVSTLKIQRTERGDSAVYLCASSSDSYNEQFFGPGTRLTVL.

This sequence joins TRBV15 and TRBJ2-1, with D possibly TRBD2 on 5 matching bases. The CDR3 sequence is 16 residues long. Trimming removed 0 bases from V and 3 bases from J, with 12 bases in between. The germline CDR1 and CDR2 sequences are LNHNV and YYDKDF (reference sequence). This chain's CDR3 is CATSRDRDYLYNEQFF. The CDR3 coding sequence is TGTGCCACCAGCAGAGATCGCGACTACCTCTACAATGAGCAGTTCTTC. Drawing the rest from reference TRBV15 and TRBJ2-1, the complete variable domain is DAMVIQNPRYQVTQFGKPVTLSCSQTLNHNVMYWYQQKSSQAPKLLFHYYDKDFNNEADTPDNFQSRRPNTSFCFLDIRSPGLGDTAMYLCATSRDRDYLYNEQFFGPGTRLTVL.